Shown below are 5 T cell receptor beta chains from a single sample sequenced in a study of identical twins. TCRdb fed the 5' RACE reads into MiXCR, producing one record per CDR3 protein. The repertoire has roughly 1,500,000 distinct CDR3 sequences, around a third of them found once; the top ten carry less than 0.35%. The material sequenced was cord blood. The receptors come from a newborn girl in good health.

V is TRBV20-1 and J is TRBJ1-6; D uncertain. Germline V lookup: CDR1 DFQATT, CDR2 SNEGSKA (reference sequence). There are 14 residues in the CDR3. V shed 5 bases and J shed 4 bases, with 12 bases lying between them. DNA of the CDR3: TGCAGTGCTCCTAGGACGGATTATAATTCACCCCTCCACTTT. It codes for CSAPRTDYNSPLHF.

This clonotype was counted between two and nine times. The genes are TRBV7-9 and TRBJ1-1, with 7 bases fitting TRBD1. The CDR3 totals 13 residues. V shed 5 bases, J shed 7 bases, and the junction held 7 bases outside the gene matches. CDR1 SEHNR and CDR2 FQNEAQ come from the germline V gene (reference sequence). CDR3 in amino acids: CASSITGVGEAFF. For the CDR3, the DNA is TGTGCCAGCAGCATCACAGGGGTAGGTGAAGCTTTCTTT.

There are a few counts of this clonotype. This chain joins TRBV10-3 and TRBJ2-3; 8 bases match TRBD2. V shed 4 bases and J 0 bases; nucleotides not matched to a gene: 3. The CDR3 totals 15 residues. The germline gives CDR1 ENHRY, CDR2 SYGVKD. CDR3: CAISGVAGSTDTQYF. In nucleotides, the CDR3 is TGTGCCATCAGTGGGGTAGCGGGGAGCACAGATACGCAGTATTTT.

This clonotype has more than one count but fewer than ten. This chain joins TRBV6-1 and TRBJ2-7; 7 nucleotides line up with TRBD2. The CDR3 has 15 amino acids. Per the germline V gene, CDR1 is MNHNS and CDR2 is SASEGT. V shed 1 base, J shed 0 bases, and the junction held 3 bases outside the gene matches. CDR3 DNA sequence: TGTGCCAGCAGTGAAGTAAGCGGGGCCTCCTACGAGCAGTACTTC. Translating it yields CASSEVSGASYEQYF.

As regards this clonotype: As the CDR3 is not closed by the conserved phenylalanine or tryptophan, this likely results from a read error. The V and J genes are TRBV27 and TRBJ1-1; 8 nucleotides align to TRBD1. There are 17 residues in the CDR3. The germline gives CDR1 MNHEY, CDR2 SMNVEV (reference sequence). Trimming removed 1 base from V and 0 bases from J; junction bases left unmatched: 7. CDR3 protein: CASSLLGRGQVNTEAFV. CDR3 sequence (DNA): TGTGCCAGCAGTTTATTGGGGAGGGGACAGGTGAACACTGAAGCTTTCGTT.